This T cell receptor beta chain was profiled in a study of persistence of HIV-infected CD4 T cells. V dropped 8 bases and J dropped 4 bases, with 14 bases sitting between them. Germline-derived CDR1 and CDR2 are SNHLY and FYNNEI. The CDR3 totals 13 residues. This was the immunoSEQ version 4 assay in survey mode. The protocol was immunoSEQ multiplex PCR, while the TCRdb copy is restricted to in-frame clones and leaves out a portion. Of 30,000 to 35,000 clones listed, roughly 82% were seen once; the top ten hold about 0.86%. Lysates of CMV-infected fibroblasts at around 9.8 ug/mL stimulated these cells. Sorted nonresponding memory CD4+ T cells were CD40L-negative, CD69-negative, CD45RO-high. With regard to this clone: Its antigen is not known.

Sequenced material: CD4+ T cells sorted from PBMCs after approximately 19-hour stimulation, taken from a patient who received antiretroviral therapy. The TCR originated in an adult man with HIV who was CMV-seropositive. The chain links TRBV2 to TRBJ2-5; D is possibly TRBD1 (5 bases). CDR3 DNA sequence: TGTGCCAGCGGGCCCCCCAGGGCAGAGACCCAGTACTTC. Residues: CASGPPRAETQYF. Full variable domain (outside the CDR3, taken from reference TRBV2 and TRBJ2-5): EPEVTQTPSHQVTQMGQEVILRCVPISNHLYFYWYRQILGQKVEFLVSFYNNEISEKSEIFDDQFSVERPDGSNFTLKIRSTKLEDSAMYFCASGPPRAETQYFGPGTRLLVL.